This T cell receptor (beta chain) comes out of a study of blood T cell repertoires in COVID-19. Study details: Sites in the United States, Italy and Spain provided acute and convalescent COVID-19 samples.

Original analysis: Nucleated cell number was recorded as an estimate derived from reference gene primer amplification. Clones were read by immunoSEQ multiplex PCR, and TCRdb kept only the in-frame ones, dropping some. V and J calls and clone size are those listed in that table; D and trimming were worked out from the DNA. The repertoire includes some 380,000 clones, 90% of them detected once, and 6% to 7.5% sits in the top ten. Germline assignment: CDR1 LNHDA and CDR2 SQIVND (reference sequence). With V trimmed by 11 bases and J by 1 base, 9 bases remained unmatched. The CDR3 totals 14 residues. This TCR was recovered from a man in his late teens or twenties with active or convalescent COVID-19. This chain uses TRBV19 with TRBJ1-1, with 8 bases that match TRBD1. The sequenced sample consisted of peripheral blood. The DNA of the CDR3 is TGTGCCGTCAACATACAGGGGGGGAACACTGAAGCTTTCTTT. Its translation is CAVNIQGGNTEAFF.